The next 20 T cell receptor beta chains were all read from a single sample in a study of T cells after yellow fever vaccination. Via MiXCR, TCRdb re-called the 5' RACE reads, giving one row per CDR3 protein. The sample lists 250,000 or so distinct CDR3 sequences, roughly 3.5% occurring once. Specimen: PBMCs, collected 15 days after the yellow fever booster vaccination. The receptors stem from a man aged 18 to 29 who received the YFV17D yellow fever vaccine.

This clonotype came up a few times. The chain uses TRBV19 and TRBJ1-1; a possible D gene is TRBD1 (5 bases). The CDR3 length is 15 residues. The V end was cut by 5 bases, the J end by 0 bases, with 13 bases between. Germline V lookup: CDR1 LNHDA, CDR2 SQIVND (reference sequence). The CDR3 DNA follows: TGTGCCAGTAGTGCCCCGGGGGGGGTGAACACTGAAGCTTTCTTT. As protein: CASSAPGGVNTEAFF. The full variable domain, in which reference TRBV19 and TRBJ1-1 provide the parts outside the CDR3, is DGGITQSPKYLFRKEGQNVTLSCEQNLNHDAMYWYRQDPGQGLRLIYYSQIVNDFQKGDIAEGYSVSREKKESFPLTVTSAQKNPTAFYLCASSAPGGVNTEAFFGQGTRLTVV.

This clonotype was counted at least ten times. The chain is built from TRBV29-1 and TRBJ1-5; D uncertain. V was trimmed by 4 bases and J by 4 bases, leaving 14 bases between them. The germline CDR1 and CDR2 sequences are SQVTM and ANQGSEA. This CDR3 has 14 amino acids. The CDR3 DNA follows: TGCAGCGTTGTCCCCAAGGGAGTGAATCAGCCCCAGCATTTT. This encodes CSVVPKGVNQPQHF. Using reference TRBV29-1 and TRBJ1-5 for the parts outside the CDR3, the full variable domain is SAVISQKPSRDICQRGTSLTIQCQVDSQVTMMFWYRQQPGQSLTLIATANQGSEATYESGFVIDKFPISRPNLTFSTLTVSNMSPEDSSIYLCSVVPKGVNQPQHFGDGTRLSIL.

This clonotype appeared many times. The V gene is TRBV19, the J gene TRBJ1-1; D call uncertain. Germline CDR1 is LNHDA and CDR2 is SQIVND (reference sequence). Deletions cut 7 bases from V and 1 base from J, with 4 bases between. CDR3 length: 11 residues. The CDR3 sequence is CASKENTEAFF. CDR3 DNA: TGTGCCAGTAAGGAGAACACTGAAGCTTTCTTT.

Only a few counts were recorded for this clonotype. The chain couples TRBV10-1 to TRBJ2-5; TRBD1 agrees at 7 bases. J gave up 12 bases and V 6 bases, and 1 base lay outside the gene matches. This CDR3 is 9 amino acids long. Per the germline V gene, CDR1 is WNHNN and CDR2 is SYGVQD (reference sequence). CDR3 in amino acids: CASSQGEYF. CDR3 DNA sequence: TGCGCCAGCAGCCAGGGGGAGTACTTC.

This clonotype was picked up a small number of times. The rearrangement joins TRBV15 to TRBJ2-3, with 7 bases matching TRBD1. Germline-derived CDR1 and CDR2 are LNHNV and YYDKDF (reference sequence). The V segment lost 5 bases and the J segment 6 bases; nucleotides outside the gene matches: 11. The CDR3 runs 15 residues. The DNA of the CDR3 is TGTGCCACCAGCCCCAGGACAGGAGGACCCGATACGCAGTATTTT. Amino acids: CATSPRTGGPDTQYF.

This clonotype has more than one count but fewer than ten. This chain connects TRBV20-1 to TRBJ1-1; 7 nucleotides match TRBD1. The CDR3 loop spans 13 amino acids. Germline trimming cut 5 bases from V and 2 bases from J; bases unmatched to any gene: 5. Germline-derived CDR1 and CDR2 are DFQATT and SNEGSKA (reference sequence). The CDR3 nucleotides are TGCAGTGCTCGCGGGACAGTTAACACTGAAGCTTTCTTT. Amino acid sequence: CSARGTVNTEAFF.

This clonotype showed up many times. V usage is TRBV4-1 and J usage is TRBJ2-2, with D uncertain. CDR1 is MGHRA and CDR2 is YSYEKL in the germline V gene. The CDR3 extends over 16 amino acids. The V end was cut by 2 bases, the J end by 2 bases, with 12 bases between. This chain's CDR3 is CASSQKWKGNTGELFF. The CDR3 coding sequence is TGCGCCAGCAGCCAAAAATGGAAGGGCAACACCGGGGAGCTGTTTTTT.

The chain uses TRBV5-4 and TRBJ2-3, with D uncertain. From germline, CDR1 is SGHNT and CDR2 YYREEE (reference sequence). Trimming took off 2 bases at V and 5 bases at J, with 9 bases between the two ends. The CDR3 runs to 13 residues. The CDR3 bases are TGTGCCAGCAGCTTTTTCTCGGTAGATACGCAGTATTTT. It codes for CASSFFSVDTQYF.

J is TRBJ2-2 and V is TRBV5-1, with TRBD2 matching over 16 bases. Germline V gene data show CDR1 as SGHRS and CDR2 as YFSETQ. The CDR3 spans 18 residues. With 0 bases clipped from V and 7 bases from J, the junction kept 6 bases outside the gene matches. In DNA form, the CDR3 reads TGCGCCAGCAGCTTGGAGGGACTAGCGGGGGGGCTCGGCGGGGAGCTGTTTTTT. Translation gives CASSLEGLAGGLGGELFF.

As to this clonotype: A much larger clone differs from this one at a single base, so this may be a read error. The chain carries TRBV15 and TRBJ2-5; 8 bases map to TRBD2. The CDR3 sequence is 14 residues long. CDR1 is LNHNV and CDR2 is YYDKDF in the germline V gene (reference sequence). CDR3 bases: TGTGCCACCAGCAGAGGACTAGCGTTAGAGACCCACTACTTC. Protein: CATSRGLALETHYF.

This clonotype was recorded many times. V is TRBV28 and J is TRBJ1-1; D not resolved. V lost 3 bases and J lost 3, with 5 bases in between. The CDR3 totals 12 residues. CDR1 is MDHEN and CDR2 is SYDVKM in the germline V gene. CDR3 loop: CASSFADTEAFF. The CDR3 DNA sequence: TGTGCCAGCAGTTTCGCAGACACTGAAGCTTTCTTT.

The table lists this clonotype with many counts. This chain joins TRBV15 and TRBJ1-3, with no clear D. With 5 bases removed from V and 1 base from J, the gap between germline ends came to 12 bases. CDR3 length equals 15 residues. Germline CDR1 LNHNV, CDR2 YYDKDF (reference sequence). The CDR3 reads CATSPVLLSGNTIYF. The CDR3 region has the DNA TGTGCCACCAGCCCCGTTTTGCTTTCTGGAAACACCATATATTTT.

The sample holds many counts of this clonotype. The V and J genes are TRBV20-1 and TRBJ1-1; D perhaps matches TRBD1 (6 bases). V dropped 3 bases and J dropped 0 bases, with 14 bases sitting between them. The CDR3 length is 15 residues. The germline gives CDR1 DFQATT, CDR2 SNEGSKA (reference sequence). CDR3 region: CSASKQGMMNTEAFF. CDR3 coding DNA: TGCAGTGCTAGTAAACAGGGAATGATGAACACTGAAGCTTTCTTT.

This clonotype was seen many times. The chain couples TRBV30 to TRBJ1-1; D gene unclear. V was clipped by 0 bases and J by 3 bases, with 8 bases between them. This CDR3 is 13 amino acids long. Germline values: CDR1 GTSNPN, CDR2 SVGIG (reference sequence). The CDR3 nucleotides read TGTGCCTGGAGTGTACGGGAGTACACTGAAGCTTTCTTT. This sequence encodes CAWSVREYTEAFF.

The table lists this clonotype with many counts. The J gene is TRBJ2-1, the V gene TRBV12-3 or TRBV12-4, with no clear D. CDR3 length equals 13 residues. Trimming cost V 1 base and J 12 bases, with 13 bases left between them. The CDR3 loop is CASSLGSTSGQFF. The CDR3 DNA is TGTGCCAGCAGTTTAGGGAGTACGTCGGGGCAGTTCTTC.

This clonotype was observed many times. The CDR3 nucleotides are TGTGCCACTTCCCACGGGGGATCATACAATGAGCAGTTCTTC. Residues: CATSHGGSYNEQFF. The rearrangement joins TRBV24-1 to TRBJ2-1; D perhaps matches TRBD2 (6 bases). Trimming took 10 bases from V and 4 from J, leaving 16 bases between them. The germline V gene has CDR1 KGHDR and CDR2 SFDVKD. This CDR3 spans 14 amino acids.

This clonotype was observed many times. The chain couples TRBV20-1 to TRBJ2-7; 9 bases match TRBD2. Losses at the gene ends were 0 bases for V and 7 bases for J; bases not matched to a gene: 10. The CDR3 contains 15 residues. Germline V CDR1 and CDR2: DFQATT, SNEGSKA (reference sequence). CDR3 protein: CSARDVRGGLYEQYF. DNA of the CDR3: TGCAGTGCTAGAGATGTGCGGGGGGGTCTGTATGAGCAGTACTTC.

This clonotype was recorded many times. CDR3 region: CAWSSKSVGGYEQYF. CDR3 coding DNA: TGTGCCTGGAGTTCGAAATCGGTAGGCGGCTACGAGCAGTACTTC. This chain links TRBV30 with TRBJ2-7; no clear D gene. Germline loops: CDR1 GTSNPN, CDR2 SVGIG (reference sequence). The germline V and J ends were trimmed by 2 bases and 3 bases, with 17 bases remaining between them. This CDR3 is 15 amino acids long.

The sample holds many counts of this clonotype. DNA of the CDR3: TGCAGTGCTCACAGACTCGACAGAATGAACACTGAAGCTTTCTTT. Translating gives CSAHRLDRMNTEAFF. The chain joins TRBV20-1 to TRBJ1-1, with D possibly TRBD1 on 5 matching bases. V was shortened by 5 bases and J by 0 bases, with 16 bases between the two germline ends. Per the germline V gene, CDR1 is DFQATT and CDR2 is SNEGSKA (reference sequence). The CDR3 spans 15 residues.

The genes are TRBV5-6 and TRBJ1-2; 7 bases are shared with TRBD1. This CDR3 comprises 15 residues. Germline CDR1 is SGHDT and CDR2 is YYEEEE. Trimming cost V 3 bases and J 0 bases; bases outside gene matches: 5. CDR3 protein: CASSWGTASNYGYTF. CDR3 DNA sequence: TGTGCCAGCAGCTGGGGGACAGCCTCTAACTATGGCTACACCTTC.